The 5 T cell receptor beta chains below come from one sample, sequenced in a study of beta chain features in type 1 diabetes listed by TCRdb under 2018. The library came from the immunoSEQ multiplex PCR assay. All of the isolated RNA was reverse transcribed with the High Capacity cDNA Reverse Transcription Kit, so expressed TCRB transcripts were sequenced. What TCRdb holds here is the immuneACCESS table cut down to in-frame rearrangements. Part of the clones is not present; checked against another copy, under half of the missing clones reflect an unresolved V gene, and the others are unexplained. This sample has under 400,000 clones in its table, and 10% to 15% of those were observed once. The top ten clones comprise 0.017% of the sample. The material sequenced was naive CD4+ T cells from blood. In light of the paper, this sample's cell subset or site label describes: true naive CD4+ T cells. Every receptor here comes from a man aged 18 to 29 in good health.

This clone was detected a few times. The rearrangement links TRBV11-1 to TRBJ2-7; D might be TRBD1 (5 bases). The CDR3 totals 15 residues. The V and J ends lost 3 bases and 2 bases respectively, with 14 bases between them. The V gene's germline CDR1 is SGHAT and CDR2 FQDESV (reference sequence). The CDR3 bases are TGTGCCAGCAGCTTGGAGCAGGGTAAAACCTACGAGCAGTACTTC. It translates to CASSLEQGKTYEQYF.

The J gene is TRBJ1-2, the V gene TRBV30; TRBD1 matches 9 bases. Germline V CDR1 and CDR2: GTSNPN, SVGIG (reference sequence). V lost 3 bases, J lost 3 bases, and 5 bases stayed unmatched. The CDR3 runs 14 residues. CDR3 amino acids: CAWRFWTGDYGYTF. In DNA form, the CDR3 reads TGTGCCTGGAGATTTTGGACAGGGGACTATGGCTACACCTTC. The variable domain in full, completed from reference TRBV30 and TRBJ1-2, reads SQTIHQWPATLVQPVGSPLSLECTVEGTSNPNLYWYRQAAGRGLQLLFYSVGIGQISSEVPQNLSASRPQDRQFILSSKKLLLSDSGFYLCAWRFWTGDYGYTFGSGTRLTVV.

The rearrangement links TRBV10-3 to TRBJ2-7; D perhaps matches TRBD1 (6 bases). The CDR3 extends over 14 amino acids. The germline V and J ends were trimmed by 1 base and 4 bases, with 11 bases remaining between them. CDR1 and CDR2 from the germline V gene are ENHRY and SYGVKD. The CDR3 spells CAISEFQGSYEQYF. The CDR3 nucleotides read TGTGCCATCAGTGAGTTTCAGGGGTCGTACGAGCAGTACTTC.

J is TRBJ1-5 and V is TRBV30; TRBD1 agrees at 10 bases. Germline values: CDR1 GTSNPN, CDR2 SVGIG (reference sequence). V shed 3 bases and J 4 bases; nucleotides not matched to a gene: 6. The CDR3 is 15 residues long. The CDR3 nucleotides read TGTGCCTGGAGGCGAGGGACAGGGGAAAATCAGCCCCAGCATTTT. It translates to CAWRRGTGENQPQHF.

This clone was seen only a few times. This chain connects TRBV7-8 to TRBJ2-5, with D possibly being TRBD1 (6 bases). The CDR3 spans 13 residues. V lost 5 bases and J 5 bases, leaving 12 bases between the germline ends. Germline V CDR1 and CDR2: SGHVS, FQNEAQ. CDR3 region: CASSHRVAETQYF. The CDR3 DNA sequence: TGTGCCAGCAGCCACAGGGTCGCGGAGACCCAGTACTTC.